The source of this T cell receptor beta chain is a study of blood T cell repertoires in COVID-19. This CDR3 is 14 amino acids long. With 0 bases removed from V and 3 bases from J, the gap between germline ends came to 9 bases. Germline assignment: CDR1 SGHAT and CDR2 FQNNGV. Method: immunoSEQ multiplex PCR; TCRdb's copy keeps in-frame clones and lacks some. The sample holds some 240,000 clones, more than 80% seen once. This chain joins TRBV11-2 and TRBJ2-7, with D uncertain. This sequence was found in a woman aged 80 or over with COVID-19, enrolled during active disease. The sequenced sample was peripheral blood. CDR3 in amino acids: CASSLDGPLYEQYF. CDR3 nucleotides: TGTGCCAGCAGCTTAGATGGGCCCCTCTACGAGCAGTACTTC.